The present T cell receptor (beta chain) was sequenced within a study of post-analysis software for immune sequencing data. Study summary: As for disease course, relapsing-remitting, secondary progressive and progressive-relapsing multiple sclerosis were all included. Study findings and constraints: When patients were compared with controls, about five TRBV segments were more frequent, TRBV5-6, TRBV5-1 and TRBV20-1 among them. Significantly lower normalized Chao1 diversity was found in patients with multiple sclerosis relative to controls.

With regard to this clonotype: Antigen unknown.

Unique-molecular-identifier-tagged TCR beta cDNA libraries were used. cDNA molecules numbering 400,000 to 550,000 came from roughly 1 to 10 million T cells. MiXCR, run by TCRdb on the PCR reads, gives a single entry per CDR3 protein. The sample shows roughly 600,000 distinct CDR3 sequences, roughly 47% of them seen only once. CDR1 SGHNT and CDR2 YENEEA come from the germline V gene. The CDR3 is 14 residues long. The sequence was obtained from a girl between 10 and 17 years old with multiple sclerosis. V gene TRBV11-3 combines with J gene TRBJ2-4, with a tentative D call TRBD2 (6 bases). The J call may be in error: the DNA end matches TRBJ2-7 better. The sample comprised blood. The CDR3 is CASSLYGTDYEQYF. DNA for the CDR3: TGTGCCAGCAGCTTATATGGGACTGATTACGAGCAGTACTTC.